Sequencing of this T cell receptor beta chain was carried out in a study of regulatory T cells in long-lasting Graves disease. In this sample, this clonotype turned up many times. Specified time point: persistent/refractory GD, antithyroid drugs over 5 years with positive TRAb. The TCR library was prepared using RNA isolated from PBMCs. Germline lookup yields CDR1 SGHAT and CDR2 FQDESV (reference sequence). This CDR3 spans 13 amino acids. Trimming cost V 6 bases and J 1 base, with 9 bases left between them. Building of the TCR beta libraries involved iRepertoire HTBI primers and Arm-PCR of CDR3 regions. TCRdb independently ran MiXCR on the multiplex PCR reads; one entry per CDR3 protein. The sample lists roughly 500,000 distinct CDR3 sequences; around 21% were seen once.

This sequence was found in a female donor with Graves disease. The sequences come from peripheral blood mononuclear cells (PBMCs), collected when the disease was refractory, from a patient treated with antithyroid drugs. V is TRBV11-1 and J is TRBJ1-1; D gene unclear. This CDR3 is CASSSTSNTEAFF. CDR3 in DNA: TGTGCCAGCAGTTCCACTTCGAACACTGAAGCTTTCTTT.